The text below deals with one TCR beta chain. In the same sample, other DNA sequences code for this CDR3. Trimming stripped 2 bases from V and 4 bases from J, with 8 bases between. CDR1 is SNHLY, CDR2 FYNNEI, per germline. The CDR3 length is 13 residues. These data originate in a study of T cell changes during pregnancy in multiple sclerosis. Some clones are missing from TCRdb's copy, which holds only in-frame ones; the method was immunoSEQ multiplex PCR. This sample carries about 48,000 clones, 85% to 95% of them seen once, and the ten largest clones take 0.75% to 0.95%. This sample comprised CD4+ T cells from peripheral blood mononuclear cells, obtained in the second trimester of pregnancy. The clonotype originates from a female donor in good health, enrolled as a control in a pregnancy study. The chain carries TRBV2 and TRBJ2-5; perhaps TRBD2 as D (6 bases). For the CDR3, the DNA is TGTGCCAGCAGTGAATTGGAGGGAGAGACCCAGTACTTC. This encodes CASSELEGETQYF.